By share, the clone carrying this T cell receptor beta chain counts as medium-sized. From live CD3+CD8+TCRalphabeta+ cells, four PD-1 and/or TIGIT subsets were sorted. This sample is part of a study of circulating CD8 cells and anti-PD-1 response in melanoma. CDR1 and CDR2 from the germline V gene are DFQATT and SNEGSKA (reference sequence). CDR3 size: 17 residues. Deletions cut 1 base from V and 6 bases from J, with 23 bases between. Using around 14 ng of total RNA, TCR libraries were made with the QIAseq Immune Repertoire TCR panel. TCRdb re-called the reads through MiXCR, storing one row per CDR3 protein. The data show 2,000 to 3,000 distinct CDR3 sequences, with roughly 7.9% seen just once and 2.5% to 3.5% held by the top ten.

This clonotype was obtained from a human donor with melanoma. V is TRBV20-1 and J is TRBJ2-3, with a possible D match to TRBD1 (6 bases). This specimen was CD8+ T cells from PBMCs, taken at baseline or after one month of anti-PD-1 therapy (not recorded which). The CDR3: CSARVIIRGRGTDTQYF. DNA of the CDR3: TGCAGTGCTAGAGTAATAATTCGGGGCAGGGGTACGGATACGCAGTATTTT.